This T cell receptor beta chain derives from a study of blood T cell repertoires in COVID-19. Study as a whole: PBMCs, B-cell-depleted T cells, or T cells were the source of the cDNA or gDNA that made up the material.

In the study's own analysis: Estimates of nucleated cell counts were drawn from the amplification of reference gene primers. Data came from immunoSEQ multiplex PCR; TCRdb stores just in-frame clones and leaves some out. The DNA gave D and trimming, while V, J and clone size come from that table. The data hold 97,000 or so clones, with approximately 84% observed a single time. Germline trimming cut 6 bases from V and 0 bases from J; bases unmatched to any gene: 9. Per germline, CDR1 SEHNR and CDR2 FQNEAQ (reference sequence). The CDR3 is 16 amino acids. This clone was counted many times. This sequence was found in a man aged 35-49 years with active or convalescent COVID-19. V gene TRBV7-9 combines with J gene TRBJ2-7; 9 bases are a match to TRBD1. Specimen: peripheral blood. The CDR3 sequence: CASRSGGGQGSYEQYF. CDR3 in DNA: TGTGCCAGCAGGTCCGGAGGGGGACAGGGCTCCTACGAGCAGTACTTC.